This T cell receptor (beta chain) was documented in a study of blood T cell repertoires in COVID-19. Across the whole study: COVID-19 samples from acute and convalescent phases originated in the United States, Italy and Spain. T cells, B-cell-depleted T cells, or PBMCs provided the cDNA or gDNA that served as material.

The germline V and J ends were trimmed by 1 base and 7 bases, with 19 bases remaining between them. Germline assignment: CDR1 SGHVS and CDR2 FQNEAQ. The CDR3 length is 16 residues. Source study methods: Reference gene primer amplification gave nucleated cell count estimates. Profiled with immunoSEQ multiplex PCR; TCRdb holds only in-frame clones, not every one. The DNA was the basis for D and trimming; V, J and clone size are from that table. The sample comprises around 200,000 clones, 70% to 90% of which are singletons, and 20% to 25% rests with the top ten. The chain couples TRBV7-8 to TRBJ1-2; D is perhaps TRBD1 (6 bases). The receptor's source is a man aged 70 or older with active or convalescent COVID-19. The material sequenced was peripheral blood. CDR3 loop: CASSLGGSTGGFGYTF. The CDR3 nucleotides are TGTGCCAGCAGCTTAGGGGGGTCGACAGGCGGGTTTGGCTACACCTTC.